Below, one T cell receptor beta chain is given with its context. 13 Jbeta primers and 60 Vbeta primers were used for the PCR. The repertoire was sequenced with immunoSEQ multiplex PCR; TCRdb's copy has only in-frame clones and lacks some. The specimen's table records around 140,000 clones. These data belong to a study of cytomegalovirus exposure and HLA in healthy donors. The specimen sequenced was PBMCs. This clonotype was obtained from a woman between 50 and 59 years old in good health and CMV-seronegative.

CDR3: CAWKDRGFNQPQHF. Here the CDR3 DNA reads TGTGCCTGGAAGGACAGGGGTTTCAATCAGCCCCAGCATTTT. This chain uses TRBV30 with TRBJ1-5; 9 nucleotides match TRBD1. With V trimmed by 4 bases and J by 3 bases, 4 bases remained unmatched. Germline-derived CDR1 and CDR2 are GTSNPN and SVGIG (reference sequence). This CDR3 has 14 amino acids.